This TCR beta chain was sequenced for a study of cytomegalovirus exposure and HLA in healthy donors. Study-level results: In vitro experiments confirmed that a few CMV-associated chains were specific for CMV antigens. Information on immune exposure was restricted to one variable (CMV serostatus). A likely sequencing artifact accounted for one observed cluster of highly shared sequence variants.

Losses at the gene ends were 4 bases for V and 9 bases for J; bases not matched to a gene: 8. The CDR3 is 15 residues long. Germline lookup yields CDR1 SEHNR and CDR2 FQNEAQ (reference sequence). Details on this clone: Its antigen is not identified.

Researchers ran the PCR with 60 Vbeta and 13 Jbeta primers. Per the original methods: In a later analysis, the count reached some 88 million unique TCR beta chains, with around 10 million shared. TCRdb's copy holds only in-frame clones and misses some; the assay was immunoSEQ multiplex PCR. V, J and clone size were drawn from that table, and D and trimming were deduced from the DNA. The data show approximately 150,000 clones, approximately 60% seen once. This clonotype was sampled from a woman in her sixties in good health and CMV-seropositive. The material sequenced was PBMCs. V usage is TRBV7-9 and J usage is TRBJ2-1; 11 bases are a match to TRBD2. Written as DNA, the CDR3 is TGTGCCAGCAGCTCTCTAGCGGGAGGAGGATTTGAGCAGTTCTTC. This sequence encodes CASSSLAGGGFEQFF.